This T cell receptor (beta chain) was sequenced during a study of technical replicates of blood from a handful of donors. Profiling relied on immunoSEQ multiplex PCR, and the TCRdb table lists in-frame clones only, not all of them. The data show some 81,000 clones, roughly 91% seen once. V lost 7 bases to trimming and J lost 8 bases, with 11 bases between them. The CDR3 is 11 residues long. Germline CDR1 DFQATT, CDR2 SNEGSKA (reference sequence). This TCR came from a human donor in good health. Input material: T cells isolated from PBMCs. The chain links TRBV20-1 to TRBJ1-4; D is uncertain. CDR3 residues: CSVPTGEKLFF. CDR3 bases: TGCAGTGTCCCGACTGGGGAAAAACTGTTTTTT.